Given below is one TCR beta chain in context. The CDR3 is 13 residues long. Deletions cut 4 bases from V and 10 bases from J, with 16 bases between. CDR1 is MNHEY and CDR2 is SVGAGI in the germline V gene. This sample is drawn from a study of Graves' ophthalmopathy and Graves' hyperthyroidism. For repertoire sequencing, the TCR beta CDR3 regions were amplified from RNA transcripts. The first-round RT-PCR employed HTBI primers together with the Qiagen OneStep RT-PCR kit. A multiplex PCR was then performed as the second round. MiXCR, run by TCRdb on the multiplex PCR reads, gives a single entry per CDR3 protein. Counted here are 400,000 to 500,000 distinct CDR3 sequences, over 20% occurring once; the ten biggest clones make up roughly 3%. The term stable hyperthyroidism indicated an absence of ophthalmopathy within 18 months of follow-up.

The source of this sequence is a woman under 30 with stable Graves' hyperthyroidism. The chain links TRBV6-5 to TRBJ1-1; D is possibly TRBD1 (5 bases). Sample: peripheral blood. The CDR3 coding sequence is TGTGCCAGCAGTTCCGGGACGGTGAGTTTAGCTTTCTTT. Translation gives CASSSGTVSLAFF.